The source of this T cell receptor (beta chain) is a study of cytotoxic CD8 clonotypes in ibrutinib-treated CLL. General study points: Public clonotypes, found uncommonly, either contracted or stayed stable on treatment.

J gave up 2 bases and V 6 bases, and 10 bases lay outside the gene matches. This CDR3 contains 17 residues. CDR1 is MRHNA and CDR2 is SNTAGT in the germline V gene. The data were produced by immunoSEQ multiplex PCR, yet TCRdb's version contains in-frame clones alone and is incomplete. There are 120,000 to 150,000 clones in the sample; 70% to 85% occur only once, and about 29% lies in the top ten. From cryopreserved PBMCs came roughly 1.8 micrograms of genomic DNA used for TCR beta libraries. Concerning this clone itself: Its target is not known.

The origin of this receptor is a human donor with chronic lymphocytic leukemia. This chain uses TRBV6-4 with TRBJ2-1; 10 bases map to TRBD2. Sequenced here: PBMCs, sampled after 12 months of ibrutinib treatment. The CDR3 coding sequence is TGTGCCAGCAGCACCTCGACCCTAGCGGGGGCCTACAATGAGCAGTTCTTC. Protein: CASSTSTLAGAYNEQFF.